What follows is one T cell receptor beta chain and its context. This entry belongs to a study of blood T cells in healthy people across ages. The CDR3 length is 13 residues. Germline CDR1 SGHTA, CDR2 FQGTGA. The V and J ends lost 2 bases and 9 bases respectively, with 11 bases between them. Next came a second PCR, run for about 7 to 12 cycles, which used a sample-barcoded 5' primer along with a J-beta primer mix. TCRdb independently ran MiXCR on the 5' RACE reads; one entry per CDR3 protein. The table lists 650,000 to 1,000,000 distinct CDR3 sequences, 35% to 40% of them singletons, with over 10% in the top ten.

The TCR sequence derives from a young man in good health. Material for sequencing was blood. The chain is built from TRBV7-3 and TRBJ2-1, with a possible D match to TRBD2 (6 bases). Here the CDR3 DNA reads TGTGCCAGCAGCTTATATTCGGGGGTTGAGCAGTTCTTC. Protein product: CASSLYSGVEQFF.